This TCR beta chain was retrieved from a study of T cell repertoires in cytomegalovirus infection (dated by TCRdb to between 2018 and 2021). About the investigation overall: Donor HLA type was relevant to the analysis, as public TCR beta signatures indicated carriage of CMV infection together with the matching HLA type.

V loses 6 bases at its end and J loses 3 bases; junction bases beyond the gene matches: 10. Looking up the germline V gene yields CDR1 SGHDN and CDR2 FVKESK. The CDR3 starts with the cysteine, ends with the phenylalanine, and has 16 residues. CDR3 DNA only is kept here, 48 bases in frame from base 1. What the study reported, not specific to this receptor: In both this cohort and an independent cohort of 350 or so donors, the cumulative frequency of public TCR beta family members distinguished carriers of CMV infection plus the relevant HLA type. The ex vivo response was dominated by HLA-C-restricted CMV-specific TCR beta clonotypes, which also provided the single most frequent clonotype in two of eight donors.

TCRdb shows the sequencer as Illumina HiSeq 1500. Using fastp trimming at Q25 and MiXCR clonotype assembly, TCRdb reanalyzed the public sequencing data and kept in-frame beta chains. Rows matching on CDR3 protein sequence are summarized as one entry with the most common DNA and genes. The sample table contains some 300,000 distinct CDR3 sequences; only one count was recorded for around 13% of them. Around 8.8% of the sample goes to the ten largest clones. This clonotype was picked up a small number of times. Its antigen target is currently unknown. No base quality values were provided; no much bigger clone lies one nucleotide off.

This receptor chain uses TRBV14 and TRBJ2-1, with 8 bases in between that match TRBD2. The receptor's source is a human donor in good health (CMV status not recorded). Some clones in this sample may be carry-over from other donors' samples. Material: PBMCs. In nucleotide form, the sequence is TGTGCCAGCAGTCGGACTAGCTTAGGGCTCTACAATGAGCAGTTCTTC. It translates to CASSRTSLGLYNEQFF.